This T cell receptor (beta chain) originates from a study of vaccination and CD4 T cells after COVID-19. CDR3 length: 15 residues. Germline loops: CDR1 KGHDR, CDR2 SFDVKD. Trimming shortened V by 7 bases and J by 0 bases, and 11 bases separated the two germline ends. For this clonotype: The antigen is unknown.

General study results and limits: Median SARS-CoV-2-reactive clonotype numbers went from around 19 to 38; this increase was not significant.

Treatment given: approximately 10-day PBMC culture with coronavirus spike peptide pools or control peptides (ViraFEST assay). Expanded clonotypes were found by TCR sequencing after peptide-pool stimulation (ViraFEST). Cultures used some 2 million PBMCs per well, roughly 9.6 IU/ml IL-2 and approximately 9 ug/ml peptides. Cells were cultured for less than eleven days, and then CD4+ T cells were isolated by negative selection. An Oncomine TCR Beta short-read assay was used to sequence the DNA from cultured CD4+ T cells. One entry per CDR3 protein, called by TCRdb with MiXCR from the PCR reads. The data contain around 13,000 distinct CDR3 sequences, 55% of them singletons.

The sample here was CD4+ T cells from blood, cultured in vitro, taken before SARS-CoV-2 vaccination. The V call is TRBV24-1, the J call TRBJ1-4; a possible D gene is TRBD1 (6 bases). The sequence was obtained from a human donor who had recovered from COVID-19. The DNA for the CDR3 is TGTGCCACCAGGGACAGCGATACAACTAATGAAAAACTGTTTTTT. Amino acids: CATRDSDTTNEKLFF.